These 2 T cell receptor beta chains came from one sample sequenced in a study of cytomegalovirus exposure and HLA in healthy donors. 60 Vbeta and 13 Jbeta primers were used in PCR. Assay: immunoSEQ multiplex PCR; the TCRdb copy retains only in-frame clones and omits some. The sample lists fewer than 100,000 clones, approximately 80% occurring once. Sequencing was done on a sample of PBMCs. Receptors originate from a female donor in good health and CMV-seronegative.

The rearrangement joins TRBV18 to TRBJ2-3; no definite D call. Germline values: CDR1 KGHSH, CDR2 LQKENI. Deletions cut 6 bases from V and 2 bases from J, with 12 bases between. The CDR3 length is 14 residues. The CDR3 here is CASSHGVATDTQYF. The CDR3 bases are TGTGCCAGCTCCCACGGCGTAGCCACAGATACGCAGTATTTT.

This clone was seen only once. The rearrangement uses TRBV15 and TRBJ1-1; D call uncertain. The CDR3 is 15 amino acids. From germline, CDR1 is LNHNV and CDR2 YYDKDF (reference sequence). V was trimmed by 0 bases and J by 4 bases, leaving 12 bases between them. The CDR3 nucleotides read TGTGCCACCAGCAGAGAAGTAGGGAGTTTCACTGAAGCTTTCTTT. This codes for CATSREVGSFTEAFF.